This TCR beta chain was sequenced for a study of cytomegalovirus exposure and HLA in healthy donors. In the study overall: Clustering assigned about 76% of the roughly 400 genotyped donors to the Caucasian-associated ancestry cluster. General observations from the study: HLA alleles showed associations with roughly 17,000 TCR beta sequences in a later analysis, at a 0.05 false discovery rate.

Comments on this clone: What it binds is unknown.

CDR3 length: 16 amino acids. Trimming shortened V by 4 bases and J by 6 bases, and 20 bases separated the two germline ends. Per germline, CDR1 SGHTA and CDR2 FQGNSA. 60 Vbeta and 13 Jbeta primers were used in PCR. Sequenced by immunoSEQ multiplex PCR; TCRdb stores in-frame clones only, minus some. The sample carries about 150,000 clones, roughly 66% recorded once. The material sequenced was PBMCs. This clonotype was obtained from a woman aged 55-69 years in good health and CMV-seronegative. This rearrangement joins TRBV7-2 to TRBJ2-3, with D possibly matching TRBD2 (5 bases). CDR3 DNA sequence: TGTGCCAGCAGCTCACAGCGGAGGAGGATGGCGGATACGCAGTATTTT. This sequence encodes CASSSQRRRMADTQYF.